The 5 T cell receptor beta chains in this list originate from one sample, sequenced in a study of PD-L1 blockade in urothelial cancer listed by TCRdb under 2017. The method behind the library was the immunoSEQ multiplex PCR assay. Here the immuneACCESS table is served through TCRdb, limited to in-frame sequences with V and J called. Missing clones are a known gap in these copies; in checked studies unresolved V genes cover under half, and the rest lacks a known reason. This sample lists about 100,000 clones; roughly nine tenths were detected once. The ten largest account for about 0.91% of the sample. Sample: PBMCs, taken around atezolizumab (anti-PD-L1) treatment. Source of these receptors: a woman older than 75 with urothelial cancer.

The chain couples TRBV18 to TRBJ2-5; D is unresolved. V lost 3 bases to trimming and J lost 1 base, with 12 bases between them. CDR3 length: 15 residues. Germline-derived CDR1 and CDR2 are KGHSH and LQKENI. Written as DNA, the CDR3 is TGTGCCAGCTCACCCCTACCACCCCGCCAAGAGACCCAGTACTTC. As protein: CASSPLPPRQETQYF.

This chain uses TRBV15 with TRBJ2-1; the D is unclear. CDR3 length: 12 residues. V lost 6 bases and J lost 7, with 10 bases in between. CDR1 and CDR2 (germline): LNHNV, YYDKDF (reference sequence). The CDR3 nucleotides read TGTGCCACCAGTCCCCTTGAGAATGAGCAGTTCTTC. It encodes CATSPLENEQFF.

The V and J genes are TRBV10-3 and TRBJ2-7; possibly TRBD1 for D (5 bases). CDR3 length equals 14 residues. Germline CDR1 reads ENHRY; CDR2 reads SYGVKD. V shed 6 bases and J shed 0 bases, with 12 bases lying between them. The CDR3 region has the DNA TGTGCCATCAGGGGTCAGGGAATCTCCTACGAGCAGTACTTC. As protein: CAIRGQGISYEQYF.

The rearrangement joins TRBV19 to TRBJ1-5, with D hard to call. V was shortened by 3 bases and J by 1 base, with 10 bases between the two germline ends. This CDR3 has 15 residues. Looked up from germline, CDR1 is LNHDA and CDR2 is SQIVND (reference sequence). CDR3 sequence: CASSIVRESNQPQHF. For the CDR3, the DNA is TGTGCCAGTAGTATCGTTCGGGAGAGCAATCAGCCCCAGCATTTT.

The V gene is TRBV28, the J gene TRBJ2-7; 10 nucleotides agree with TRBD1. CDR3 length: 13 residues. CDR1 and CDR2 (germline): MDHEN, SYDVKM. V was clipped by 8 bases and J by 4 bases; unmatched bases: 5. DNA for the CDR3: TGTGCCAGCTCGACAGGGGGCATATACGAGCAGTACTTC. This encodes CASSTGGIYEQYF.